This T cell receptor beta chain was identified during a study of blood T cell repertoires in COVID-19. The overall study: PBMCs, B-cell-depleted T cells, or T cells were the source of the cDNA or gDNA that made up the material.

In Seattle, patients joined the study during active infection and were tracked longitudinally. On this clone: The sample carries other DNA sequences with the same CDR3.

The CDR3 has 14 residues. The V gene's germline CDR1 is SGHRS and CDR2 YFSETQ. Trimming cost V 4 bases and J 2 bases, with 12 bases left between them. Method: immunoSEQ multiplex PCR; TCRdb's copy keeps in-frame clones and lacks some. The sample has under 250,000 clones; about 94% are singletons. The genes are TRBV5-1 and TRBJ1-1; D remains ambiguous. The origin of this receptor is a man aged 60 to 75 with COVID-19, enrolled during active disease. The sequenced sample was peripheral blood. CDR3 amino acids: CASSLQNSNTEAFF. Written as DNA, the CDR3 is TGCGCCAGCAGCCTACAGAATTCTAACACTGAAGCTTTCTTT. Complete variable domain (other parts from reference TRBV5-1 and TRBJ1-1): KAGVTQTPRYLIKTRGQQVTLSCSPISGHRSVSWYQQTPGQGLQFLFEYFSETQRNKGNFPGRFSGRQFSNSRSEMNVSTLELGDSALYLCASSLQNSNTEAFFGQGTRLTVV.